A selection of T cell receptor beta chains follows, all from one sample in a study of cytomegalovirus exposure and HLA in healthy donors. TCRdb's table, derived via immunoSEQ multiplex PCR, lists solely in-frame clones and lacks some. In the table there are some 80,000 clones, roughly 9.1% of which are singletons. The sample comprised PBMCs. The receptors shown here come from a man aged 55 to 70 in good health and CMV-seropositive. Both conserved end residues are part of each CDR3. Each record gives: CDR3 protein, CDR3 DNA, clone size, D gene, J gene, V gene. The D gene is left open where the match is weak. Clone size is given for some rows only: seen once, a few or many times, or a class if the clone is expanded.

cdr3_aa: CASLGYPAGGYTF; cdr3_nt: TGTGCCAGTCTAGGGTACCCAGCGGGAGGCTACACCTTC; clone_size: few; d_call: .; j_call: TRBJ1-2; v_call: TRBV28
cdr3_aa: CASSRLGTARDTQYF; cdr3_nt: TGTGCCAGCAGTCGACTCGGGACAGCGAGAGATACGCAGTATTTT; clone_size: few; d_call: TRBD1; j_call: TRBJ2-3; v_call: TRBV6-6
cdr3_aa: CASRAGGPYNEQFF; cdr3_nt: TGTGCCAGCAGAGCGGGGGGGCCCTACAATGAGCAGTTCTTC; clone_size: .; d_call: TRBD2; j_call: TRBJ2-1; v_call: TRBV25-1
cdr3_aa: CASSSSDRAVYTEAFF; cdr3_nt: TGTGCCAGCAGCAGCTCGGACAGGGCGGTGTACACTGAAGCTTTCTTT; clone_size: large; d_call: TRBD1; j_call: TRBJ1-1; v_call: TRBV7-9
cdr3_aa: CAWTGANEQFF; cdr3_nt: TGTGCCTGGACTGGAGCCAATGAGCAGTTCTTC; clone_size: .; d_call: .; j_call: TRBJ2-1; v_call: TRBV30
cdr3_aa: CASSLEGGLVDTQYF; cdr3_nt: TGCGCCAGCAGCTTGGAGGGGGGGCTGGTAGATACGCAGTATTTT; clone_size: few; d_call: .; j_call: TRBJ2-3; v_call: TRBV5-1
cdr3_aa: CACGQGDRNTIYF; cdr3_nt: TGTGCCTGCGGTCAGGGAGACAGGAACACCATATATTTT; clone_size: .; d_call: .; j_call: TRBJ1-3; v_call: TRBV30
cdr3_aa: CASRVQGVPLSPLHF; cdr3_nt: TGTGCCAGCAGAGTACAGGGGGTTCCCCTTTCACCCCTCCACTTT; clone_size: .; d_call: TRBD1; j_call: TRBJ1-6; v_call: TRBV2
cdr3_aa: CASSSRGGRRYEQYF; cdr3_nt: TGTGCCAGCAGTAGTCGCGGGGGAAGGCGCTACGAGCAGTACTTC; clone_size: few; d_call: TRBD2; j_call: TRBJ2-7; v_call: TRBV6-5
cdr3_aa: CASSIDREGQFF; cdr3_nt: TGTGCCAGTAGTATAGATCGGGAGGGGCAGTTCTTC; clone_size: .; d_call: TRBD2; j_call: TRBJ2-1; v_call: TRBV19
cdr3_aa: CASSFPRDRGESPLHF; cdr3_nt: TGTGCCAGCAGCTTCCCCCGGGACAGGGGAGAATCACCCCTCCACTTT; clone_size: .; d_call: TRBD1; j_call: TRBJ1-6; v_call: TRBV5-6
cdr3_aa: CAWSLQGRPGEKLFF; cdr3_nt: TGTGCCTGGAGTTTACAGGGAAGGCCCGGTGAAAAACTGTTTTTT; clone_size: .; d_call: .; j_call: TRBJ1-4; v_call: TRBV30
cdr3_aa: CASSLGVETQYF; cdr3_nt: TGTGCCAGCAGCTTAGGCGTGGAGACCCAGTACTTC; clone_size: .; d_call: .; j_call: TRBJ2-5; v_call: TRBV7-9
cdr3_aa: CASSQIQGTGELFF; cdr3_nt: TGCGCCAGCAGCCAGATACAGGGCACCGGGGAGCTGTTTTTT; clone_size: .; d_call: .; j_call: TRBJ2-2; v_call: TRBV4-1
cdr3_aa: CASSRDRGSNQPQHF; cdr3_nt: TGTGCCAGCAGTCGTGACCGGGGAAGCAATCAGCCCCAGCATTTT; clone_size: few; d_call: .; j_call: TRBJ1-5; v_call: TRBV6-5
cdr3_aa: CASSLAGVTTDTQYF; cdr3_nt: TGCGCCAGCAGCTTGGCAGGGGTAACCACAGATACGCAGTATTTT; clone_size: .; d_call: .; j_call: TRBJ2-3; v_call: TRBV5-1
cdr3_aa: CASSPGEVYNEQFF; cdr3_nt: TGTGCCAGCAGTCCGGGGGAGGTCTACAATGAGCAGTTCTTC; clone_size: few; d_call: .; j_call: TRBJ2-1; v_call: TRBV9
cdr3_aa: CASSTGLAGGETQYF; cdr3_nt: TGTGCCAGCAGCACTGGGCTAGCAGGAGGGGAGACCCAGTACTTC; clone_size: few; d_call: .; j_call: TRBJ2-5; v_call: TRBV9
cdr3_aa: CASSVVPSPDTQYF; cdr3_nt: TGTGCCAGCAGCGTAGTACCTAGTCCAGATACGCAGTATTTT; clone_size: .; d_call: .; j_call: TRBJ2-3; v_call: TRBV9
cdr3_aa: CAWSPRTTGELFF; cdr3_nt: TGTGCCTGGAGTCCCCGAACAACCGGGGAGCTGTTTTTT; clone_size: few; d_call: .; j_call: TRBJ2-2; v_call: TRBV30
cdr3_aa: CASSLGLAGGSEQYF; cdr3_nt: TGTGCCAGCAGCCTTGGACTAGCGGGAGGTAGTGAGCAGTACTTC; clone_size: .; d_call: TRBD2; j_call: TRBJ2-7; v_call: TRBV5-6
cdr3_aa: CASTPSGTGYGYTF; cdr3_nt: TGTGCCAGCACCCCGTCTGGGACAGGCTATGGCTACACCTTC; clone_size: few; d_call: TRBD1; j_call: TRBJ1-2; v_call: TRBV7-2
cdr3_aa: CAISDSSGGNTGELFF; cdr3_nt: TGTGCCATCAGTGATTCGAGTGGGGGCAACACCGGGGAGCTGTTTTTT; clone_size: few; d_call: .; j_call: TRBJ2-2; v_call: TRBV10-3